This TCR beta chain was profiled in a study of graft-versus-host responses after intestinal transplantation. Findings and limits, study-wide: Investigators detected GvH clones in recipient marrow, with some emerging earlier in ileum or blood. Early declines in HvG clones that occurred post-transplant were associated with peak circulating GvH clone levels.

Concerning this clone: No antigen is known for it.

Clones were read by immunoSEQ multiplex PCR, and TCRdb kept only the in-frame ones, dropping some. The repertoire holds about 57,000 clones, with approximately 90% as singletons. The CDR3 is made up of 14 amino acids. Trimming left V 0 bases short and J 5 bases short, with 10 bases between. Looked up from germline, CDR1 is SNHLY and CDR2 is FYNNEI. The source is a human patient who received an intestinal transplant, so some T cells may come from the graft donor. The chain joins TRBV2 to TRBJ1-1; D is perhaps TRBD1 (5 bases). The starting material was PBMCs, obtained 26 days after transplant. CDR3 sequence (DNA): TGTGCCAGCAGTGAAGCGCCCAGGGTGACTGAAGCTTTCTTT. It encodes CASSEAPRVTEAFF.